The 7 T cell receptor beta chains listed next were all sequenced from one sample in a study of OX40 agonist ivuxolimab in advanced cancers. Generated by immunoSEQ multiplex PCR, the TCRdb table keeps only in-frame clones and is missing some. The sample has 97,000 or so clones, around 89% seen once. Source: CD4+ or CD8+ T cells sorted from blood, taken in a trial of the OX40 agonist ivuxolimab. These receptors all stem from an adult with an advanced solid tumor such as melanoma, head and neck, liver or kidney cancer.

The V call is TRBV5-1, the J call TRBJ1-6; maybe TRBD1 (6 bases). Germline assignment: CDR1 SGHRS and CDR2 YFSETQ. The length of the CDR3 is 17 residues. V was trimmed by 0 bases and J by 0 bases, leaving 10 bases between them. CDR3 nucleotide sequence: TGCGCCAGCAGCTTGGTTCAGGGGAGCTCCTATAATTCACCCCTCCACTTT. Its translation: CASSLVQGSSYNSPLHF. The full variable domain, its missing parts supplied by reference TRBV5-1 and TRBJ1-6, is KAGVTQTPRYLIKTRGQQVTLSCSPISGHRSVSWYQQTPGQGLQFLFEYFSETQRNKGNFPGRFSGRQFSNSRSEMNVSTLELGDSALYLCASSLVQGSSYNSPLHFGNGTRLTVT.

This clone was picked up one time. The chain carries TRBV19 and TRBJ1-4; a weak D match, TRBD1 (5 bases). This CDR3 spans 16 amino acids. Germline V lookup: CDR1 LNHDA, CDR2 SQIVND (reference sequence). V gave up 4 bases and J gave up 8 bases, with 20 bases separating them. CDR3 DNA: TGTGCCAGTAGTAAAAGGGGAGGTTCGACGAACGAAAAACTGTTTTTT. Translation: CASSKRGGSTNEKLFF.

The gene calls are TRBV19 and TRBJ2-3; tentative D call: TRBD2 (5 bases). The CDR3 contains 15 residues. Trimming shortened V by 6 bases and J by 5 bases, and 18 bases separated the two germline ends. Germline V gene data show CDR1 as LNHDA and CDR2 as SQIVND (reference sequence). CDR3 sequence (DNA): TGTGCCAGTAGAACGCCTGGCGGACTGCGAGATACGCAGTATTTT. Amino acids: CASRTPGGLRDTQYF.

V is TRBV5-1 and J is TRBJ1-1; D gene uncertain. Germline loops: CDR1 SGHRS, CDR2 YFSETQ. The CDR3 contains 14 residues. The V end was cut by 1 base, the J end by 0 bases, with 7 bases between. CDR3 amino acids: CASSLLSMNTEAFF. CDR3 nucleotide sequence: TGCGCCAGCAGCTTGCTAAGCATGAACACTGAAGCTTTCTTT.

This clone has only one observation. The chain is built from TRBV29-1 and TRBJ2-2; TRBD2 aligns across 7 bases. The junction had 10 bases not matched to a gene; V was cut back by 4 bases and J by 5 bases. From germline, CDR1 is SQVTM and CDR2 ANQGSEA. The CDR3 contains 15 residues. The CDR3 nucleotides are TGCAGCGTTGCAACTAGCGCTTCCCTGACCGGGGAGCTGTTTTTT. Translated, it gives CSVATSASLTGELFF.

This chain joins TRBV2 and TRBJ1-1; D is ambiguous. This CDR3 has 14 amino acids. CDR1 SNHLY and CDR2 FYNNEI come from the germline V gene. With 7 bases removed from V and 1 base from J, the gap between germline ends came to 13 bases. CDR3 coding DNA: TGTGCCAGCATCCTGAGACAAACGAACACTGAAGCTTTCTTT. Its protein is CASILRQTNTEAFF. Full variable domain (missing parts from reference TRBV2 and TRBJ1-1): EPEVTQTPSHQVTQMGQEVILRCVPISNHLYFYWYRQILGQKVEFLVSFYNNEISEKSEIFDDQFSVERPDGSNFTLKIRSTKLEDSAMYFCASILRQTNTEAFFGQGTRLTVV.

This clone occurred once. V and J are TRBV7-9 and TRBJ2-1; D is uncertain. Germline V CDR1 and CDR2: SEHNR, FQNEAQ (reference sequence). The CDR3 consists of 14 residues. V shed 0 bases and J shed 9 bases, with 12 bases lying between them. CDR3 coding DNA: TGTGCCAGCAGCTTAGCTCGGGTCGCCGTTGAGCAGTTCTTC. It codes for CASSLARVAVEQFF. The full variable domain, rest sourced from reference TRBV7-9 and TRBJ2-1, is DTGVSQNPRHKITKRGQNVTFRCDPISEHNRLYWYRQTLGQGPEFLTYFQNEAQLEKSRLLSDRFSAERPKGSFSTLEIQRTEQGDSAMYLCASSLARVAVEQFFGPGTRLTVL.